The clone carrying this T cell receptor beta chain came up many times. As yet, its antigen is unknown. The data derive from a study of identical twins. Notes on the study in general: Monozygotic twin pairs showed more out-of-frame TCR alpha sharing than models estimated.

CDR1 is LNHNV, CDR2 YYDKDF, per germline (reference sequence). This CDR3 region has 16 residues. J was trimmed by 0 bases and V by 0 bases; bases with no gene match: 5. TCRdb independently ran MiXCR on the 5' RACE reads; one entry per CDR3 protein. The sample records 300,000 to 400,000 distinct CDR3 sequences, around 12% being singletons. These data also formed part of another study, on yellow fever vaccine responses in identical twins.

This clonotype was sampled from a woman aged 18-29 years in good health. The sample consisted of CD8+ T cells sorted from blood. The J gene is TRBJ2-7, the V gene TRBV15; TRBD1 matches at 7 bases. CDR3 coding DNA: TGTGCCACCAGCAGAGAGGGACAGACCACCTCCTACGAGCAGTACTTC. It translates to CATSREGQTTSYEQYF.